This T cell receptor (beta chain) is drawn from a study of Tregs in tolerant kidney transplant recipients. Trimming cost V 8 bases and J 2 bases, with 17 bases left between them. The germline V gene encodes CDR1 MNHNS and CDR2 SASEGT. The CDR3 loop spans 15 amino acids. Study-level results: Expanding Tregs on activated donor B cells appeared to best identify donor-specific TCRbeta clones. No direct test of biological reproducibility was done here.

Profiling relied on immunoSEQ multiplex PCR, and the TCRdb table lists in-frame clones only, not all of them. The sample lists roughly 9,000 clones; under 55% were seen once. As to this clone: Its antigen remains unidentified.

The sample consisted of CD4+ T cells from blood cultured with allogeneic cells. This TCR was sampled from a human donor in good health. The chain couples TRBV6-1 to TRBJ2-3; D unresolved. The CDR3 DNA follows: TGTGCCAGCTTCCCCGACAAGGGCTCCACAGATACGCAGTATTTT. Its translation is CASFPDKGSTDTQYF.